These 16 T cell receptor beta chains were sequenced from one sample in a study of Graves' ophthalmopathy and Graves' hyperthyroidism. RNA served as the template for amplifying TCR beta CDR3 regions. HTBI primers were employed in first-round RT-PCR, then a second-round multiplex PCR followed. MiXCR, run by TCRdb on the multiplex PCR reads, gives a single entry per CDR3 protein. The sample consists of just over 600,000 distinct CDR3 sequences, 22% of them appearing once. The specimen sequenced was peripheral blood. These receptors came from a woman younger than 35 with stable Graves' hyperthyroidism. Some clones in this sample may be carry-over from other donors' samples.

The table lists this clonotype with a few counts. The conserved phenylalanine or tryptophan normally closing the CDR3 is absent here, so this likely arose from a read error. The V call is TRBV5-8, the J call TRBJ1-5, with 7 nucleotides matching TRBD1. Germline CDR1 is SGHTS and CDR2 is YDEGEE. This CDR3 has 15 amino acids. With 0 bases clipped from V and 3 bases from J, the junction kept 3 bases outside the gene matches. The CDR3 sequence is CASSLGDSPNQPQHL. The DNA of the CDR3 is TGTGCCAGCAGCTTGGGGGACAGCCCCAATCAGCCCCAGCATCTT.

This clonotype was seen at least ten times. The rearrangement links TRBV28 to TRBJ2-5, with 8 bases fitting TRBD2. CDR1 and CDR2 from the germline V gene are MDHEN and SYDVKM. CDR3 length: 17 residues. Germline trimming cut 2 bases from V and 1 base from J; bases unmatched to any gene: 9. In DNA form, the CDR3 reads TGTGCCAGCAGTTTACCCCCTGGGACTAGTCTCCAAGAGACCCAGTACTTC. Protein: CASSLPPGTSLQETQYF.

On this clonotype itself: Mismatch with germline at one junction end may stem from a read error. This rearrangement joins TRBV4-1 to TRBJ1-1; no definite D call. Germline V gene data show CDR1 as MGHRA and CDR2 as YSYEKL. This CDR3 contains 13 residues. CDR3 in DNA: TGCGCCAGCAGCCAATATTTGAACTCTGAAGCTTTCTTT. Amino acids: CASSQYLNSEAFF.

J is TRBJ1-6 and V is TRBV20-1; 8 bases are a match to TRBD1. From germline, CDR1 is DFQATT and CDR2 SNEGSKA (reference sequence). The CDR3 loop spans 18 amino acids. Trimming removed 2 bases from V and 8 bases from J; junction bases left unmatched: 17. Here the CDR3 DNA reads TGCAGTGCTAGACCCCGGGGCCGGACAGGGAGTAATTATTCACCCCTCCACTTT. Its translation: CSARPRGRTGSNYSPLHF.

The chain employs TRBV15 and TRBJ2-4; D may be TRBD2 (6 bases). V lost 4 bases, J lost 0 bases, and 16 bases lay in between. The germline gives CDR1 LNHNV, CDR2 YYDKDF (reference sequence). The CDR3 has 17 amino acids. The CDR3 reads CATSNARWGVAKNIQYF. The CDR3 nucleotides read TGTGCCACCAGCAACGCCAGGTGGGGGGTAGCCAAAAACATTCAGTACTTC.

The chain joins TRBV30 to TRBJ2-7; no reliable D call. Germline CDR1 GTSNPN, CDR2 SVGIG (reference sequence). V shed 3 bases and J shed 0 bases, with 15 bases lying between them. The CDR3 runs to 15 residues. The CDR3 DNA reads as TGTGCCTGGAGGCCATGGGGAATCCCCTCCTACGAGCAGTACTTC. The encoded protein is CAWRPWGIPSYEQYF.

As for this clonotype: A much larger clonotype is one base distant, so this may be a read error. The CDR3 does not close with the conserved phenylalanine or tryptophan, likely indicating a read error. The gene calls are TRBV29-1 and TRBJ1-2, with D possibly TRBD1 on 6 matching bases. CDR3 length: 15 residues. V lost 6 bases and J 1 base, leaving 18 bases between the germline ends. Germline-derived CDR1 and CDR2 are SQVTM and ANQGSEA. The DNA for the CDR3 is TGCAGCGTCAAGGGGGAAACTTTGGGTAACTATGGCTACACCTAC. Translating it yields CSVKGETLGNYGYTY.

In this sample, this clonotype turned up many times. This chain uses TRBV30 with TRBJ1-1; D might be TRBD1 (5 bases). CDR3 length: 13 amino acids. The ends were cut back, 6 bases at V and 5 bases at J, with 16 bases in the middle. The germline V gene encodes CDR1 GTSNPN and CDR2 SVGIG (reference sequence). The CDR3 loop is CACSRQGRTEAFF. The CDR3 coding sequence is TGTGCCTGTAGCAGGCAGGGCAGGACTGAAGCTTTCTTT.

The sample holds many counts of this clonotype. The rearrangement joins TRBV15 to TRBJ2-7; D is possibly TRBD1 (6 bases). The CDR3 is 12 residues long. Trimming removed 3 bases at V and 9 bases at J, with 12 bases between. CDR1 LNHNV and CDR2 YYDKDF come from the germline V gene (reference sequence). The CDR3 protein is CATSSAQGRQYF. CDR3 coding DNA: TGTGCCACCAGCAGCGCACAGGGTCGGCAGTACTTC.

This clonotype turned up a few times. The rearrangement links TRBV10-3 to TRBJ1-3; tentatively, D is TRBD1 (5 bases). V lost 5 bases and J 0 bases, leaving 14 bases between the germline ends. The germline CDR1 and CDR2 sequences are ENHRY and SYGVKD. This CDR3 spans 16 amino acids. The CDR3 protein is CAISNPGRSSGNTIYF. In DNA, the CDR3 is TGTGCCATCAGTAACCCGGGACGGAGCTCTGGAAACACCATATATTTT.

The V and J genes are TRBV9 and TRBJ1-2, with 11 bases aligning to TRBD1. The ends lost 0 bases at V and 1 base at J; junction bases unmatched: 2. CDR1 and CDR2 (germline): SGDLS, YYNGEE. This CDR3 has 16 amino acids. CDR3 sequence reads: CASSVGDRGFNYGYTF. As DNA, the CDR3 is TGTGCCAGCAGCGTAGGGGACAGGGGGTTTAACTATGGCTACACCTTC.

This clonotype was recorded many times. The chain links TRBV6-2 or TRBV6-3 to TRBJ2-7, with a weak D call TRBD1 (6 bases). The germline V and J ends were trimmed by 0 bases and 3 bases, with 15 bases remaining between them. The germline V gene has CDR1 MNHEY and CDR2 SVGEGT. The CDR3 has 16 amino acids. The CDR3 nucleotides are TGTGCCAGCAGTTACTCGATCGCCAGGGGACACTACGAGCAGTACTTC. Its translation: CASSYSIARGHYEQYF.

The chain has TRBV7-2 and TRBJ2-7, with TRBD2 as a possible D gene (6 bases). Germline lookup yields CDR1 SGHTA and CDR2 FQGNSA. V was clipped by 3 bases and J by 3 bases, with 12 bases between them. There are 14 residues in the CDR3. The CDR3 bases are TGTGCCAGCAGCTTGGACGGACTAATCTACGAGCAGTACTTC. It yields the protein CASSLDGLIYEQYF. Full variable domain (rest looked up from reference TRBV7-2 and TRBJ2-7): GAGVSQSPSNKVTEKGKDVELRCDPISGHTALYWYRQSLGQGLEFLIYFQGNSAPDKSGLPSDRFSAERTGGSVSTLTIQRTQQEDSAVYLCASSLDGLIYEQYFGPGTRLTVT.

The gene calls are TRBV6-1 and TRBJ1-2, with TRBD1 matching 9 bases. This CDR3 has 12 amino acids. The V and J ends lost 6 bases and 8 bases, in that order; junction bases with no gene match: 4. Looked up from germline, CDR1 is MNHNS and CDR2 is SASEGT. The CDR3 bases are TGTGCCAGCAGGTCCGGGACAGGGGGCTACACCTTC. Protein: CASRSGTGGYTF.

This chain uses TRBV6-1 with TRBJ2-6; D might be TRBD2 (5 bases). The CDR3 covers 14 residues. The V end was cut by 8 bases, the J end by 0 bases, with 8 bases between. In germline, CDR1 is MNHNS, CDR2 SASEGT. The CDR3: CASGERSGANVLTF. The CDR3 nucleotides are TGTGCCAGCGGGGAGCGCTCTGGGGCCAACGTCCTGACTTTC.

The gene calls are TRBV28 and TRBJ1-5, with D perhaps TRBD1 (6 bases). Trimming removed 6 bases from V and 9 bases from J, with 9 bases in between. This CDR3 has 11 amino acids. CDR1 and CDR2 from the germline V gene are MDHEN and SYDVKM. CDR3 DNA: TGTGCCAGCAGGGGGGGCGGGCCCCAGCATTTT. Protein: CASRGGGPQHF.